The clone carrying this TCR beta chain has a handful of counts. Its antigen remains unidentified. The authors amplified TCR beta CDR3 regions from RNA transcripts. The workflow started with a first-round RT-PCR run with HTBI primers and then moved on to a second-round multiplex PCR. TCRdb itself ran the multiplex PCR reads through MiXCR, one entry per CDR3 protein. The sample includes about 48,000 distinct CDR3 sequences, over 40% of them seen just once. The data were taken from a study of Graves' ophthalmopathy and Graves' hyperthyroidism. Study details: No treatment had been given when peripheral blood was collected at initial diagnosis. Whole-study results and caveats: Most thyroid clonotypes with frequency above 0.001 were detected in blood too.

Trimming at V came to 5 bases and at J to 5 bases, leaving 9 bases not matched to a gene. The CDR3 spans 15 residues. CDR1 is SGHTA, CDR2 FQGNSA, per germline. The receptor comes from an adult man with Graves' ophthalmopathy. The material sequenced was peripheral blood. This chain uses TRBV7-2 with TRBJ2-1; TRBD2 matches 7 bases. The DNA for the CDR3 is TGTGCCAGCAGCCCTGGACTAGTCAAGGACAATGAGCAGTTCTTC. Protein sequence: CASSPGLVKDNEQFF.